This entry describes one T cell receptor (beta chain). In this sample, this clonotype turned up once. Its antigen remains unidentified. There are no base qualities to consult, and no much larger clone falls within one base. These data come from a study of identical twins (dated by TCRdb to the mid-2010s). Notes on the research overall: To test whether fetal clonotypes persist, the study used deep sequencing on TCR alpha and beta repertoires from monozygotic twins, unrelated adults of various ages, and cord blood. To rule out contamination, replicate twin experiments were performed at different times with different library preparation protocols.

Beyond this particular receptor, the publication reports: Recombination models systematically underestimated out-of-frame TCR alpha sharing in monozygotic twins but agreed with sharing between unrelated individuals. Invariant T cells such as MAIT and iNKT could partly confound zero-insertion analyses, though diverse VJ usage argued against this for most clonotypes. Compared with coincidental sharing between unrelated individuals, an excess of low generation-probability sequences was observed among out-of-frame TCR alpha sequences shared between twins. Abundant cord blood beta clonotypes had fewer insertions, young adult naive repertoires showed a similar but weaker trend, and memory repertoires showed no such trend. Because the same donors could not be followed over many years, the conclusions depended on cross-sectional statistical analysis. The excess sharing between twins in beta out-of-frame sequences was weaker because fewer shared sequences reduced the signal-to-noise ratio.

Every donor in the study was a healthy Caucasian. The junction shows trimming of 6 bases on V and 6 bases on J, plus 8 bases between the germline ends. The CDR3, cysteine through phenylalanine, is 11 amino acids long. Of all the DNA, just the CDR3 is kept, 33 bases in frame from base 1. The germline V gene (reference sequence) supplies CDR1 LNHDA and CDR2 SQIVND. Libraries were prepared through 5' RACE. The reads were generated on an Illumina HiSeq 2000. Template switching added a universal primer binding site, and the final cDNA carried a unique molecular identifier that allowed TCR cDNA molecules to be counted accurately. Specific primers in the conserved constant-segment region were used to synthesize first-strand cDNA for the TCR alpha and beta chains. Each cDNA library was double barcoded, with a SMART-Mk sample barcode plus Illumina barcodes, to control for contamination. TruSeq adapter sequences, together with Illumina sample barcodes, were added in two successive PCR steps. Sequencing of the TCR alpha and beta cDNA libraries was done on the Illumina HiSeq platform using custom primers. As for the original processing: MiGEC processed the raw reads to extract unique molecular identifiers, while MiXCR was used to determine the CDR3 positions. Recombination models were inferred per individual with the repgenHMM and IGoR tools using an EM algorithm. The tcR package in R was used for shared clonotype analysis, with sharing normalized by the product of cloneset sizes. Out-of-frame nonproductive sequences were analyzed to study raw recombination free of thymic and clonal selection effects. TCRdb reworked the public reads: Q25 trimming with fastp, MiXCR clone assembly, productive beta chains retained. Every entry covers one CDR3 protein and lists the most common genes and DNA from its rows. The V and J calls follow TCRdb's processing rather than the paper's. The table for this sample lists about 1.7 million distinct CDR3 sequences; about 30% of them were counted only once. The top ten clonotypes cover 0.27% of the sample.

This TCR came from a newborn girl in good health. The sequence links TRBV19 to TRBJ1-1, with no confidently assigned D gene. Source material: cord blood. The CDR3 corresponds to CASRLRAEAFF. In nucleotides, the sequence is TGTGCCAGTAGGTTAAGGGCTGAAGCTTTCTTT.